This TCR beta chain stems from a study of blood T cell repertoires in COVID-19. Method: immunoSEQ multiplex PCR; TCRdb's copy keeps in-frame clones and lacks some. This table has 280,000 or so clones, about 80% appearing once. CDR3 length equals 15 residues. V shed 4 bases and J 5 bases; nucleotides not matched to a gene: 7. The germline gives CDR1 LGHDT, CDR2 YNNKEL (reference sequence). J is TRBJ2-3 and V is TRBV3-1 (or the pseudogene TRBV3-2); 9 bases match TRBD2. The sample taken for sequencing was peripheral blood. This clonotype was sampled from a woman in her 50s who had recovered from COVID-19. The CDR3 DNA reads TGTGCCAGCAGCCCCGGCGGGGGGGAGGGAGATACGCAGTATTTT. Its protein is CASSPGGGEGDTQYF.